The sequence of this T cell receptor beta chain was determined in a study of blood T cell repertoires in COVID-19. For the study at large: T cells, B-cell-depleted T cells, or PBMCs supplied cDNA or gDNA.

The protocol was immunoSEQ multiplex PCR, while the TCRdb copy is restricted to in-frame clones and leaves out a portion. The sample lists over 110,000 clones; more than 70% were seen once. Germline V CDR1 and CDR2: SGHAT, FQNNGV. The CDR3 sequence is 12 residues long. The V end lost 5 bases, the J end lost 7 bases, and 12 bases lay between the germline ends. The TCR comes from a man aged 40-55 years with acute COVID-19. What was sequenced was PBMCs or T cells enriched from blood (not recorded which). The V call is TRBV11-2, the J call TRBJ2-7; a possible D gene is TRBD2 (6 bases). The CDR3 spells CASSPGTGEQYF. The CDR3 bases are TGTGCCAGCAGCCCCGGGACTGGGGAGCAGTACTTC.